The clone carrying this T cell receptor beta chain has at least ten counts. What it binds is not known. The data are from a study of T cells in Graves' hyperthyroidism and ophthalmopathy. Trimming stripped 8 bases from V and 4 bases from J, with 17 bases between. CDR1 and CDR2 (germline): LNHDA, SQIVND (reference sequence). The CDR3 is 14 amino acids. There were TCR beta CDR3 regions amplified from RNA transcripts. HTBI primers were employed in a first-round RT-PCR of the TCR CDR3. TCRdb re-analysed the multiplex PCR reads in MiXCR, keeping a single row per CDR3 protein. The profile shows around 260,000 distinct CDR3 sequences, under 30% of them singletons. Study-level results: Onset of ophthalmopathy came a median around 6.5 months after the model predicted it. Peripheral blood also featured most of the thyroid clonotypes expanded above 0.001.

Progressors' blood was drawn at hyperthyroidism diagnosis, before ophthalmopathy symptoms. Sequenced: blood. The chain recombines TRBV19 with TRBJ1-2; D might be TRBD1 (5 bases). The clonotype comes from a man in his forties or fifties with Graves' hyperthyroidism that later progressed to Graves' ophthalmopathy. The DNA of the CDR3 is TGTGCCAGTTCAGGCACCGGGGGATCCTATGGCTACACCTTC. Translated: CASSGTGGSYGYTF.